This entry features one T cell receptor (beta chain) sequence. Sequencing was performed with immunoSEQ multiplex PCR; in TCRdb, only in-frame clones are kept and a portion is missing. The sample lists roughly 18,000 clones; about 79% were seen once. The sample belongs to a study of blood T cell repertoires in COVID-19. CDR1 MNHEY and CDR2 SMNVEV come from the germline V gene (reference sequence). The CDR3 covers 18 residues. After removal of 10 bases from V and 2 bases from J, the junction contained 19 bases not matched to a gene. Sequencing was performed on peripheral blood. The rearrangement joins TRBV27 to TRBJ1-2, with TRBD1 matching 10 bases. This receptor was obtained from a human donor in a cohort sampled during active COVID-19. The CDR3 sequence: CATRNKGTGESFNYGYTF. The CDR3 coding sequence is TGTGCCACGCGGAACAAGGGGACAGGGGAATCCTTCAACTATGGCTACACCTTC.